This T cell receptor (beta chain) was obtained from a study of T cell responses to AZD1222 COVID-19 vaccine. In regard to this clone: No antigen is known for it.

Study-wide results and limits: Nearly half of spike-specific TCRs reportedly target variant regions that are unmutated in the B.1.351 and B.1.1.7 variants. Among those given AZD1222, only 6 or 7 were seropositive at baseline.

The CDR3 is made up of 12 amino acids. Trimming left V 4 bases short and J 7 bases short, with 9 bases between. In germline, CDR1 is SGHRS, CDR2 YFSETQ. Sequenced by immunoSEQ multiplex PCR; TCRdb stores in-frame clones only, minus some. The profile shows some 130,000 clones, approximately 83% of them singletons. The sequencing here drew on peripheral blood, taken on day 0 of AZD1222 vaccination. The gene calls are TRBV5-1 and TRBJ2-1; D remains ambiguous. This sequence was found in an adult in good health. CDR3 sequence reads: CASSQQSNEQFF. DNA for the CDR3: TGCGCCAGCAGCCAACAGAGTAATGAGCAGTTCTTC.